The source of this T cell receptor beta chain is a study of early T cells in non-severe SARS-CoV-2 infection. Study details: Chains stayed unpaired after sequencing of bulk RNA from unsorted whole blood.

This clonotype appeared many times. The antigen is undetermined. The protocol attached unique molecular identifiers to individual cDNA molecules. MiXCR was run by TCRdb on the 5' RACE reads, yielding one entry per CDR3 protein. This table has 27,000 or so distinct CDR3 sequences, around 4.4% appearing once. Study-wide results and limits: There was a bias toward anti-spike CD8 responses in VDJdb matching, which missed private and CD4 specificities.

The CDR3 is 15 residues long. CDR1 SGHDT and CDR2 YYEEEE come from the germline V gene. Unmatched junction bases numbered 7, after V lost 4 bases and J lost 1 base. Sequencing was carried out using whole blood. The chain uses TRBV5-6 and TRBJ1-1; 7 bases match TRBD1. The origin of this receptor is an adult who was a healthcare worker with PCR-confirmed SARS-CoV-2 infection or an uninfected control (not recorded which). DNA for the CDR3: TGTGCCAGCAGCACGTGGACAGGTTGGAACACTGAAGCTTTCTTT. Protein sequence: CASSTWTGWNTEAFF. The full variable domain, with the rest looked up from reference TRBV5-6 and TRBJ1-1, is DAGVTQSPTHLIKTRGQQVTLRCSPKSGHDTVSWYQQALGQGPQFIFQYYEEEERQRGNFPDRFSGHQFPNYSSELNVNALLLGDSALYLCASSTWTGWNTEAFFGQGTRLTVV.